This record covers a single T cell receptor (beta chain). The authors ran unsorted PBMC replicate PCRs on around 270 ng DNA, 32,000 or so T cell genomes. Libraries were prepared by immunoSEQ multiplex PCR; TCRdb keeps only in-frame clonotypes and omits some of them. The table includes hundreds of thousands of clones, roughly four fifths detected once. Among the donors, all were Caucasian adults who lived in Nashville, Tennessee. This entry comes from a study of shared clonotypes between healthy human individuals. This TCR was recovered from a woman aged 40 to 50 in good health. Some clones in this sample may be carry-over from other donors' samples. Sequenced input: PBMCs.

This CDR3 is CASSPRNEQFF. The CDR3, as DNA: TGTGCCAGCAGCCCGCGAAATGAGCAGTTCTTC. The rearrangement links TRBV28 to TRBJ2-1; unclear D gene. Germline V lookup: CDR1 MDHEN, CDR2 SYDVKM. There are 11 residues in the CDR3. The ends were cut back, 6 bases at V and 7 bases at J, with 7 bases in the middle.